Each of the 30 T cell receptor beta chains below was sequenced from the same sample in a study of cytomegalovirus exposure and HLA in healthy donors. Using immunoSEQ multiplex PCR, the repertoire was profiled, and TCRdb retains in-frame clones only, with some absent. The sample carries some 250,000 clones, 80% to 95% recorded once. The specimen sequenced was PBMCs. The receptors shown here come from a woman in her 30s in good health and CMV-seronegative.

The chain combines TRBV6-1 with TRBJ2-2, with 10 positions matching TRBD1. The CDR3 is 13 amino acids. Germline assignment: CDR1 MNHNS and CDR2 SASEGT. V lost 6 bases, J lost 6 bases, and 1 base stayed unmatched. CDR3 DNA sequence: TGTGCCAGCAGGGGACAGGGGCCCGGGGAGCTGTTTTTT. Protein: CASRGQGPGELFF.

J is TRBJ2-7 and V is TRBV7-9, with 8 bases matching TRBD2. The length of the CDR3 is 19 residues. CDR1 SEHNR and CDR2 FQNEAQ come from the germline V gene (reference sequence). J was trimmed by 0 bases and V by 5 bases; bases with no gene match: 18. The CDR3 reads CASSPGASGPTMLSYEQYF. In nucleotides, the CDR3 is TGTGCCAGCAGCCCGGGGGCTAGCGGGCCAACGATGCTCTCCTACGAGCAGTACTTC. The variable domain in full, completed from reference TRBV7-9 and TRBJ2-7, reads DTGVSQNPRHKITKRGQNVTFRCDPISEHNRLYWYRQTLGQGPEFLTYFQNEAQLEKSRLLSDRFSAERPKGSFSTLEIQRTEQGDSAMYLCASSPGASGPTMLSYEQYFGPGTRLTVT.

V gene TRBV4-1 combines with J gene TRBJ2-5, with 9 bases lining up with TRBD1. The junction had 9 bases not matched to a gene; V was cut back by 2 bases and J by 5 bases. Germline V gives CDR1 MGHRA, CDR2 YSYEKL. The CDR3 length is 16 residues. This CDR3 reads CASSQINRGRRETQYF. The DNA for the CDR3 is TGCGCCAGCAGCCAAATAAACAGGGGGCGCAGGGAGACCCAGTACTTC.

The J gene is TRBJ2-2, the V gene TRBV5-6; possibly TRBD1 or TRBD2 for D (5 bases each). V was clipped by 4 bases and J by 1 base, with 14 bases between them. Germline CDR1 reads SGHDT; CDR2 reads YYEEEE. The CDR3 has 16 amino acids. The CDR3 loop is CASSDGPGRNTGELFF. In DNA, the CDR3 is TGTGCCAGCAGCGACGGGCCGGGACGGAACACCGGGGAGCTGTTTTTT.

This chain connects TRBV28 to TRBJ2-7; the match to TRBD2 covers 12 bases. The CDR3 spans 17 residues. With V trimmed by 6 bases and J by 7 bases, 16 bases remained unmatched. Germline CDR1 MDHEN, CDR2 SYDVKM. The CDR3 spells CASSLTRRLAGAREQYF. For the CDR3, the DNA is TGTGCCAGCAGCCTAACCAGAAGACTAGCGGGAGCACGGGAGCAGTACTTC.

The chain combines TRBV30 with TRBJ2-7; D is undetermined. The ends were cut back, 2 bases at V and 2 bases at J, with 13 bases in the middle. Germline values: CDR1 GTSNPN, CDR2 SVGIG (reference sequence). There are 14 residues in the CDR3. The CDR3 is CAWSQPLAPYEQYF. Written as DNA, the CDR3 is TGTGCCTGGAGTCAACCCCTCGCCCCCTACGAGCAGTACTTC. The complete variable domain, with remaining parts taken from reference TRBV30 and TRBJ2-7, reads SQTIHQWPATLVQPVGSPLSLECTVEGTSNPNLYWYRQAAGRGLQLLFYSVGIGQISSEVPQNLSASRPQDRQFILSSKKLLLSDSGFYLCAWSQPLAPYEQYFGPGTRLTVT.

The chain recombines TRBV6-1 with TRBJ2-7, with D possibly matching TRBD2 (5 bases). The length of the CDR3 is 11 residues. The germline V gene encodes CDR1 MNHNS and CDR2 SASEGT. V was shortened by 3 bases and J by 9 bases, with 9 bases between the two germline ends. The CDR3 DNA follows: TGTGCCAGCAGTGACGCAGCGGTGCAGTACTTC. Translation gives CASSDAAVQYF.

The chain couples TRBV30 to TRBJ2-1, with 9 bases aligning to TRBD1. CDR1 is GTSNPN and CDR2 is SVGIG in the germline V gene (reference sequence). Germline trimming cut 5 bases from V and 6 bases from J; bases unmatched to any gene: 11. This CDR3 has 15 residues. The CDR3 here is CAWVRRTGVSNEQFF. In DNA form, the CDR3 reads TGTGCCTGGGTCCGTAGGACAGGGGTGTCCAATGAGCAGTTCTTC.

Worth noting for this clone: Other DNA sequences in the sample encode the same CDR3. This chain connects TRBV28 to TRBJ2-7; TRBD1 might be the D (6 bases). Germline CDR1 is MDHEN and CDR2 is SYDVKM. V lost 3 bases, J lost 1 base, and 13 bases lay in between. This CDR3 has 15 amino acids. CDR3 protein: CASSFRGQRSYEQYF. DNA of the CDR3: TGTGCCAGCAGTTTCCGCGGACAGAGGTCCTACGAGCAGTACTTC. Looking up the rest from reference TRBV28 and TRBJ2-7 gives the full variable domain: DVKVTQSSRYLVKRTGEKVFLECVQDMDHENMFWYRQDPGLGLRLIYFSYDVKMKEKGDIPEGYSVSREKKERFSLILESASTNQTSMYLCASSFRGQRSYEQYFGPGTRLTVT.

This chain joins TRBV14 and TRBJ1-1; unclear D gene. CDR1 is SGHDN and CDR2 is FVKESK in the germline V gene. Trimming shortened V by 2 bases and J by 7 bases, and 11 bases separated the two germline ends. The CDR3 loop spans 13 amino acids. The CDR3 DNA sequence: TGTGCCAGCAGCCAATTTGGGAAGGTTGAAGCTTTCTTT. Translating it yields CASSQFGKVEAFF. The full variable domain, its missing parts supplied by reference TRBV14 and TRBJ1-1, is EAGVTQFPSHSVIEKGQTVTLRCDPISGHDNLYWYRRVMGKEIKFLLHFVKESKQDESGMPNNRFLAERTGGTYSTLKVQPAELEDSGVYFCASSQFGKVEAFFGQGTRLTVV.

This clone occurred once. The chain has TRBV4-3 and TRBJ2-7; 9 bases are a match to TRBD1. This CDR3 has 14 residues. From germline, CDR1 is LGHNA and CDR2 YSLEER. Losses at the gene ends were 2 bases for V and 6 bases for J; bases not matched to a gene: 5. DNA of the CDR3: TGCGCCAGCAGCCAATCTAGGACAGGGGTCGAGCAGTACTTC. Amino acids: CASSQSRTGVEQYF.

The chain carries TRBV5-1 and TRBJ2-3, with 9 bases that match TRBD2. Trimming removed 6 bases from V and 6 bases from J; junction bases left unmatched: 8. This CDR3 is 14 amino acids long. Per germline, CDR1 SGHRS and CDR2 YFSETQ. CDR3 in DNA: TGCGCCAGCACAACTAGCGGGCTATACGATACGCAGTATTTT. Translated, it gives CASTTSGLYDTQYF.

This clone was counted a few times. The chain employs TRBV7-9 and TRBJ1-2; D unresolved. The germline V and J ends were trimmed by 5 bases and 3 bases, with 19 bases remaining between them. The germline CDR1 and CDR2 sequences are SEHNR and FQNEAQ (reference sequence). CDR3 size: 16 residues. DNA of the CDR3: TGTGCCAGCAGCCCTTGGTCGAGTTACTCGGACTATGGCTACACCTTC. This encodes CASSPWSSYSDYGYTF.

This chain joins TRBV6-1 and TRBJ1-4; a possible D gene is TRBD1 (5 bases). The germline CDR1 and CDR2 sequences are MNHNS and SASEGT. The germline V and J ends were trimmed by 0 bases and 8 bases, with 10 bases remaining between them. The CDR3 extends over 14 amino acids. In nucleotides, the CDR3 is TGTGCCAGCAGTGAAGCCCTAAGGGGAGAAAAACTGTTTTTT. Translation: CASSEALRGEKLFF.

A single count supports this clone. The rearrangement links TRBV27 to TRBJ2-3, with D perhaps given as TRBD1 or TRBD2 (5 bases each). The ends were cut back, 0 bases at V and 6 bases at J, with 10 bases in the middle. Germline assignment: CDR1 MNHEY and CDR2 SMNVEV (reference sequence). CDR3 length equals 14 residues. Here the CDR3 DNA reads TGTGCCAGCAGTTTATCGTTTTGGGGGGATACGCAGTATTTT. Translation: CASSLSFWGDTQYF.

The chain recombines TRBV18 with TRBJ2-7; D remains unclear. In germline, CDR1 is KGHSH, CDR2 LQKENI. Deletions cut 0 bases from V and 6 bases from J, with 6 bases between. This CDR3 is 12 amino acids long. CDR3: CASSPPGSEQYF. DNA of the CDR3: TGTGCCAGCTCACCACCGGGATCCGAGCAGTACTTC.

Here the CDR3 DNA reads TGTGCCAGCAGTGCCAACGGACTAGCTTGGGAGACCCAGTACTTC. Amino acids: CASSANGLAWETQYF. V and J are TRBV6-4 and TRBJ2-5; 8 bases map to TRBD2. V was clipped by 4 bases and J by 5 bases; unmatched bases: 9. This CDR3 spans 15 amino acids. CDR1 is MRHNA, CDR2 SNTAGT, per germline.

For this clone: In the same sample, other DNA sequences code for this CDR3. The V gene is TRBV7-9, the J gene TRBJ2-1, with 11 positions matching TRBD2. The CDR3 spans 15 residues. Germline assignment: CDR1 SEHNR and CDR2 FQNEAQ (reference sequence). V trimming: 2 bases; J trimming: 6 bases; junction bases outside the gene matches: 3. The CDR3 DNA reads as TGTGCCAGCAGCTTACTAGCGGGAGGTGCCAATGAGCAGTTCTTC. As protein: CASSLLAGGANEQFF.

This clone was counted a few times. This rearrangement joins TRBV27 to TRBJ2-7; D may be TRBD1 (6 bases). With 4 bases removed from V and 1 base from J, the gap between germline ends came to 11 bases. Germline V gene data show CDR1 as MNHEY and CDR2 as SMNVEV (reference sequence). The CDR3 extends over 14 amino acids. The CDR3, as DNA: TGTGCCAGCAGTTACACGGACAGTTCCTACGAGCAGTACTTC. It codes for CASSYTDSSYEQYF.

The gene calls are TRBV29-1 and TRBJ2-1; D unclear. The germline V gene encodes CDR1 SQVTM and CDR2 ANQGSEA. V lost 7 bases to trimming and J lost 1 base, with 20 bases between them. CDR3 length: 16 amino acids. CDR3 in DNA: TGCAGCGCCATATTGGCGACCGCCACGTCCTACAATGAGCAGTTCTTC. Translated, it gives CSAILATATSYNEQFF.

This clone was detected only once. The rearrangement links TRBV10-3 to TRBJ2-7; D is unclear. V lost 10 bases to trimming and J lost 0 bases, with 7 bases between them. Germline V CDR1 and CDR2: ENHRY, SYGVKD. The CDR3 spans 11 residues. Here the CDR3 DNA reads TGTGCCACCTCCCCCTCCTACGAGCAGTACTTC. Translation gives CATSPSYEQYF.

The chain is built from TRBV27 and TRBJ2-2, with D hard to call. CDR1 is MNHEY, CDR2 SMNVEV, per germline (reference sequence). This CDR3 is 13 amino acids long. The CDR3 DNA follows: TGTGCAACCCGGGTGCTCCTTGGGGGGGAGCTGTTTTTT. Translation gives CATRVLLGGELFF.

The V gene is TRBV7-9, the J gene TRBJ1-1, with 11 bases lining up with TRBD1. The V gene end was trimmed by 1 base and the J gene end by 4 bases; junction bases not matched to a gene: 5. This CDR3 contains 16 residues. Looked up from germline, CDR1 is SEHNR and CDR2 is FQNEAQ (reference sequence). CDR3 residues: CASSLDRGTGGTEAFF. The CDR3 DNA sequence: TGTGCCAGCAGCTTAGATAGAGGGACAGGGGGCACTGAAGCTTTCTTT.

The chain recombines TRBV7-2 with TRBJ2-2; D gene ambiguous. CDR3 length: 11 residues. V was cut by 1 base and J by 9 bases, with 3 bases left in between. Looked up from germline, CDR1 is SGHTA and CDR2 is FQGNSA. As DNA, the CDR3 is TGTGCCAGCAGCTTAGGCTGGGAGCTGTTTTTT. This sequence encodes CASSLGWELFF.

CDR3 nucleotides: TGTGCCACCAGCGTCGGACAGCCCTCTGGCGAGCAGTACTTC. Its protein product is CATSVGQPSGEQYF. The chain combines TRBV15 with TRBJ2-7; tentative D call: TRBD1 (6 bases). The germline V gene has CDR1 LNHNV and CDR2 YYDKDF (reference sequence). The V and J ends lost 5 bases and 6 bases respectively, with 17 bases between them. The CDR3 extends over 14 amino acids.

The chain couples TRBV6-5 to TRBJ2-1, with 14 bases identical to TRBD2. With V trimmed by 6 bases and J by 7 bases, 2 bases remained unmatched. CDR1 and CDR2 (germline): MNHEY, SVGAGI. The CDR3 consists of 14 residues. The CDR3 region has the DNA TGTGCCAGCAGGACTAGCGGGAGGGTTAATGAGCAGTTCTTC. It is translated as CASRTSGRVNEQFF.

The CDR3 reads CASGPGLAGAKNIQYF. CDR3 nucleotides: TGCGCCAGCGGACCGGGACTAGCTGGAGCCAAAAACATTCAGTACTTC. This chain joins TRBV5-1 and TRBJ2-4; TRBD2 aligns across 9 bases. Per the germline V gene, CDR1 is SGHRS and CDR2 is YFSETQ. There are 16 residues in the CDR3. The junction had 8 bases not matched to a gene; V was cut back by 7 bases and J by 0 bases.

This clone was found once. This chain links TRBV27 with TRBJ2-3; 9 nucleotides match TRBD1. With 6 bases clipped from V and 1 base from J, the junction kept 2 bases outside the gene matches. Germline CDR1 MNHEY, CDR2 SMNVEV (reference sequence). This CDR3 contains 14 residues. This chain's CDR3 is CASSRDRGTDTQYF. Here the CDR3 DNA reads TGTGCCAGCAGCCGGGACAGGGGCACAGATACGCAGTATTTT.

The genes are TRBV6-1 and TRBJ2-7, with D hard to call. Germline lookup yields CDR1 MNHNS and CDR2 SASEGT. Trimming shortened V by 3 bases and J by 2 bases, and 8 bases separated the two germline ends. This CDR3 is built from 13 residues. The DNA for the CDR3 is TGTGCCAGCAGTGAGGTTTGGACCTACGAGCAGTACTTC. The encoded protein is CASSEVWTYEQYF.

This chain joins TRBV27 and TRBJ1-4, with D perhaps TRBD1 (6 bases). V lost 4 bases, J lost 7 bases, and 16 bases lay in between. Germline V gene data show CDR1 as MNHEY and CDR2 as SMNVEV (reference sequence). CDR3 length equals 15 residues. CDR3 sequence: CASSSPGGHGEKLFF. The CDR3 coding sequence is TGTGCCAGCAGTTCCCCCGGGGGGCATGGTGAAAAACTGTTTTTT.